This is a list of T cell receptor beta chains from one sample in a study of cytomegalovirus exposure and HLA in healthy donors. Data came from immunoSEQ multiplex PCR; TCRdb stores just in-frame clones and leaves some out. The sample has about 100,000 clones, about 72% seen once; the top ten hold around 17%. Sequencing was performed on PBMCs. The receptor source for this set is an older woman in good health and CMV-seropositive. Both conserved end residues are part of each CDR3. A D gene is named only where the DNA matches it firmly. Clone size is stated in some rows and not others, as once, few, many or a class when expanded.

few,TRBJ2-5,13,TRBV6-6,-,CASSLVRGETQYF,TGTGCCAGCAGTCTGGTTCGGGGAGAGACCCAGTACTTC
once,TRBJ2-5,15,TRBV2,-,CASQRGALGAETQYF,TGTGCCAGCCAGAGAGGAGCGTTGGGGGCAGAGACCCAGTACTTC
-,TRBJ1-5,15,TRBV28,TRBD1,CASRTGVTRSQPQHF,TGTGCCAGCAGGACAGGGGTGACTAGGAGTCAGCCCCAGCATTTT
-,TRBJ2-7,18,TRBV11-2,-,CASSSIGRATGKGYEQYF,TGTGCCAGCAGCTCTATTGGACGAGCCACAGGTAAAGGCTACGAGCAGTACTTC
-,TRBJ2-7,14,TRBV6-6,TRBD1,CASTDPGTGGEQYF,TGTGCCAGCACCGACCCCGGGACAGGCGGCGAGCAGTACTTC
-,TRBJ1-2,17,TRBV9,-,CASSKGRGEQWDYGYTF,TGTGCCAGCAGCAAAGGGAGGGGGGAACAATGGGACTATGGCTACACCTTC
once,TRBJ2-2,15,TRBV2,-,CASRGLAKVTGELFF,TGTGCCAGCAGGGGACTGGCTAAGGTTACCGGGGAGCTGTTTTTT
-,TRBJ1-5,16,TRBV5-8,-,CASSRGTLRGNQPQHF,TGTGCCAGCAGCAGAGGGACACTGAGGGGCAATCAGCCCCAGCATTTT
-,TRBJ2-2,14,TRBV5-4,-,CASSLGRGAGELFF,TGTGCCAGCAGCCTCGGCAGGGGAGCCGGGGAGCTGTTTTTT
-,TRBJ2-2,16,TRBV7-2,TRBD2,CASSPSGTTDTGELFF,TGTGCCAGCAGCCCTTCCGGGACTACCGACACCGGGGAGCTGTTTTTT
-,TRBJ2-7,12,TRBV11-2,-,CASSPRAYEQYF,TGTGCCAGCAGCCCCCGCGCGTACGAGCAGTACTTC
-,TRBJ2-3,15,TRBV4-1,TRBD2,CASSPGAGGTDRQYF,TGCGCCAGCAGCCCTGGGGCGGGAGGCACAGATAGGCAGTATTTT
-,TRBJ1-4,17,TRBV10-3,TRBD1,CAISETWDSATNEKLFF,TGTGCCATCAGTGAGACCTGGGACAGTGCAACTAATGAAAAACTGTTTTTT
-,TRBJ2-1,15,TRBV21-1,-,CASTGLAGLDNEQFF,TGTGCCAGCACTGGTCTAGCGGGACTGGACAATGAGCAGTTCTTC
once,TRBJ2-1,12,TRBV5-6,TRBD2,CASSLAGGEQFF,TGTGCCAGCAGCTTGGCCGGGGGGGAGCAGTTCTTC
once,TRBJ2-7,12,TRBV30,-,CAWNPGSYEQYF,TGTGCCTGGAACCCAGGATCATACGAGCAGTACTTC
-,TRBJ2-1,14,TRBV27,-,CASSNGGWSPEQFF,TGTGCCAGCTCCAACGGGGGTTGGTCCCCCGAGCAGTTCTTC
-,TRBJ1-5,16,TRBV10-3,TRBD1,CAISSGQGDFNQPQHF,TGTGCCATCAGTTCGGGACAGGGGGACTTCAATCAGCCCCAGCATTTT
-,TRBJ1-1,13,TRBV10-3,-,CAIMGVLNTEAFF,TGTGCCATCATGGGAGTATTGAACACTGAAGCTTTCTTT
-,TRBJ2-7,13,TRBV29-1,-,CSVVTGASYEQYF,TGCAGCGTTGTGACGGGAGCGAGTTACGAGCAGTACTTC
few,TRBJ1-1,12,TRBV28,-,CASSLRALEAFF,TGTGCCAGCAGTTTAAGAGCCTTGGAAGCTTTCTTT
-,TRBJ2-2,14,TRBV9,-,CASSLSPNTGELFF,TGTGCCAGCAGCCTTAGCCCCAACACCGGGGAGCTGTTTTTT
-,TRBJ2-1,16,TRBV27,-,CASSLEGLKVGNEQFF,TGTGCCAGCAGTTTAGAAGGACTAAAGGTGGGCAATGAGCAGTTCTTC
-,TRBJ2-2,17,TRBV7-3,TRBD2,CASSSGLAGGLTGELFF,TGTGCCAGCAGCTCCGGACTAGCGGGAGGGCTTACCGGGGAGCTGTTTTTT
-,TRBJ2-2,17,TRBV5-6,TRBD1,CASSFLRQGVNTGELFF,TGTGCCAGCAGCTTCCTCAGACAGGGAGTGAACACCGGGGAGCTGTTTTTT
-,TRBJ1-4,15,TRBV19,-,CASRPRSASNEKLFF,TGTGCCAGTAGACCCCGGTCGGCTAGTAATGAAAAACTGTTTTTT
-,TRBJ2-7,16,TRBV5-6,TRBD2,CASSRALAGGYYEQYF,TGTGCCAGCAGCCGGGCACTAGCGGGAGGATACTACGAGCAGTACTTC
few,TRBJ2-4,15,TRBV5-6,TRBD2,CASSATTSGRNIQYF,TGTGCCAGCAGCGCTACGACTAGCGGGAGGAACATTCAGTACTTC
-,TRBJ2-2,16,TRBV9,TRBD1,CASSVWDRAGTGELFF,TGTGCCAGCAGCGTCTGGGACAGGGCGGGCACCGGGGAGCTGTTTTTT
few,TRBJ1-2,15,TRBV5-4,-,CASSLGLTGSGGYTF,TGTGCCAGCAGCTTGGGCTTAACGGGGAGTGGAGGCTACACCTTC
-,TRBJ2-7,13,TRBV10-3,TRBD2,CATASGSSYEQYF,TGTGCCACCGCAAGCGGGAGCTCCTACGAGCAGTACTTC